The 2 T cell receptor beta chains reported below all come from one sample, sequenced in a study of Graves' ophthalmopathy and Graves' hyperthyroidism. CDR3 regions of TCR beta were amplified from RNA transcripts. A first-round RT-PCR used HTBI primers, followed by a second-round multiplex PCR. From the multiplex PCR reads, TCRdb called clonotypes with MiXCR, one entry per CDR3 protein. The sample lists about 370,000 distinct CDR3 sequences; 17% were seen once. Material: peripheral blood. All receptors derive from an adult woman with stable Graves' hyperthyroidism.

The table lists this clonotype with many counts. The chain couples TRBV20-1 to TRBJ2-7, with D tentatively TRBD2 (5 bases). Trimming took 3 bases from V and 2 from J, leaving 14 bases between them. Germline CDR1 and CDR2: DFQATT and SNEGSKA (reference sequence). The CDR3 sequence is 14 residues long. The CDR3 sequence is CSASSQREPYEQYF. CDR3 DNA sequence: TGCAGTGCTAGTAGCCAACGGGAACCCTACGAGCAGTACTTC.

This clonotype has at least ten counts. The chain couples TRBV4-1 to TRBJ2-6; D remains ambiguous. CDR3 length: 15 amino acids. Looked up from germline, CDR1 is MGHRA and CDR2 is YSYEKL. The V end was cut by 5 bases, the J end by 0 bases, with 8 bases between. CDR3 residues: CASSLVDSGANVLTF. The DNA of the CDR3 is TGCGCCAGCAGCTTGGTGGACTCTGGGGCCAACGTCCTGACTTTC.